The clone carrying this TCR beta chain was observed a handful of times. Its antigen remains unidentified. The sample originates from a study of cytomegalovirus exposure and HLA in healthy donors. This CDR3 is built from 14 residues. Trimming pared 1 base from V and 0 bases from J, leaving 6 bases between. Germline CDR1 and CDR2: LNHDA and SQIVND (reference sequence). Overall study results and limits: TRBV6-2, TRBV6-3 and other indistinguishable V segments were excluded.

Primers included in the PCR were 60 Vbeta and 13 Jbeta primers. Profiling relied on immunoSEQ multiplex PCR, and the TCRdb table lists in-frame clones only, not all of them. The sample contains about 81,000 clones, around 80% of which appear only once. The chain uses TRBV19 and TRBJ1-1, with D unresolved. Material: PBMCs. The origin of this receptor is a man in his fifties in good health and CMV-seropositive. CDR3 DNA: TGTGCCAGTAGTATAGCGGTGATGAACACTGAAGCTTTCTTT. Protein: CASSIAVMNTEAFF. Full variable domain (outside the CDR3, taken from reference TRBV19 and TRBJ1-1): DGGITQSPKYLFRKEGQNVTLSCEQNLNHDAMYWYRQDPGQGLRLIYYSQIVNDFQKGDIAEGYSVSREKKESFPLTVTSAQKNPTAFYLCASSIAVMNTEAFFGQGTRLTVV.